This T cell receptor beta chain was captured by sequencing in a study of control samples from healthy donors and cancer patients. This CDR3 is 16 amino acids long. With V trimmed by 4 bases and J by 5 bases, 11 bases remained unmatched. Germline CDR1 SGHRS, CDR2 YFSETQ. Assay used: immunoSEQ multiplex PCR; TCRdb lists only in-frame clones, some missing. Here the sample spans about 230,000 clones, about 80% being singletons. This clonotype originated in a woman aged 55 to 70 with lung cancer. The sequencing input was PBMCs. The chain employs TRBV5-1 and TRBJ2-1, with 8 bases fitting TRBD1. CDR3 protein: CASSLRVGQGHNEQFF. Here the CDR3 DNA reads TGCGCCAGCAGCCTTCGCGTTGGACAGGGTCACAATGAGCAGTTCTTC.